The 19 T cell receptor beta chains below all came from one sample that was sequenced in a study of cytomegalovirus exposure and HLA in healthy donors. With 60 Vbeta and 13 Jbeta primers, the PCR was carried out. Clones were sequenced by immunoSEQ multiplex PCR, and TCRdb holds only the in-frame ones, with some missing. The sample lists about 140,000 clones; 70% to 80% were seen once. Sequenced material: PBMCs. The source is a man aged 35 to 55 in good health and CMV-seropositive.

This chain connects TRBV6-4 to TRBJ2-5, with 8 positions matching TRBD1. The CDR3 extends over 17 amino acids. The germline V gene has CDR1 MRHNA and CDR2 SNTAGT. Trimming removed 0 bases from V and 1 base from J; junction bases left unmatched: 7. The CDR3 is CASSDSTGQATQETQYF. The CDR3 nucleotides read TGTGCCAGCAGTGACTCGACGGGACAGGCCACCCAAGAGACCCAGTACTTC.

The V gene is TRBV4-1, the J gene TRBJ2-3, with 9 bases matching TRBD2. This CDR3 region has 17 residues. CDR1 is MGHRA and CDR2 is YSYEKL in the germline V gene. J gave up 10 bases and V 1 base, and 15 bases lay outside the gene matches. For the CDR3, the DNA is TGCGCCAGCAGCCAAGTAATTTATCGGGCTAGCGGGATTGCGCAGTATTTT. The encoded protein is CASSQVIYRASGIAQYF.

The chain joins TRBV7-9 to TRBJ1-6; D is undetermined. The CDR3 contains 13 residues. The germline V gene has CDR1 SEHNR and CDR2 FQNEAQ (reference sequence). V lost 5 bases and J lost 7, with 9 bases in between. For the CDR3, the DNA is TGTGCCAGCAGCCAGACGGGGAATTCACCCCTCCACTTT. Encoded protein: CASSQTGNSPLHF. Complete variable domain (other parts from reference TRBV7-9 and TRBJ1-6): DTGVSQNPRHKITKRGQNVTFRCDPISEHNRLYWYRQTLGQGPEFLTYFQNEAQLEKSRLLSDRFSAERPKGSFSTLEIQRTEQGDSAMYLCASSQTGNSPLHFGNGTRLTVT.

V is TRBV5-6 and J is TRBJ1-1, with D perhaps matching TRBD1 (5 bases). The CDR3 runs to 13 residues. V was shortened by 1 base and J by 1 base, with 5 bases between the two germline ends. CDR1 is SGHDT and CDR2 is YYEEEE in the germline V gene. The CDR3 loop is CASSLTGNTEAFF. CDR3 DNA: TGTGCCAGCAGCTTGACAGGGAACACTGAAGCTTTCTTT.

The chain is built from TRBV9 and TRBJ2-2; D is uncertain. There are 14 residues in the CDR3. V shed 0 bases and J shed 1 base, with 4 bases lying between them. CDR1 and CDR2 from the germline V gene are SGDLS and YYNGEE. CDR3 region: CASSVGVNTGELFF. CDR3 sequence (DNA): TGTGCCAGCAGCGTAGGAGTGAACACCGGGGAGCTGTTTTTT. Combining the CDR3 with reference TRBV9 and TRBJ2-2 gives the whole variable domain DSGVTQTPKHLITATGQRVTLRCSPRSGDLSVYWYQQSLDQGLQFLIQYYNGEERAKGNILERFSAQQFPDLHSELNLSSLELGDSALYFCASSVGVNTGELFFGEGSRLTVL.

This chain links TRBV19 with TRBJ2-7; TRBD2 agrees at 11 bases. V dropped 0 bases and J dropped 7; count of bases not matched to a gene: 11. Germline loops: CDR1 LNHDA, CDR2 SQIVND (reference sequence). This CDR3 is 17 amino acids long. The CDR3, as DNA: TGTGCCAGTAGTATAGACCCGGGACTAGCGGCCCTGGGGGAGCAGTACTTC. It translates to CASSIDPGLAALGEQYF.

V and J are TRBV2 and TRBJ2-7; TRBD1 matches 8 bases. CDR3 length: 14 residues. V gave up 7 bases and J gave up 3 bases; unmatched junction bases: 8. Germline V gene sequence: CDR1 SNHLY, CDR2 FYNNEI. As DNA, the CDR3 is TGTGCCAGCACCGAAGGTACAGGGGGCTACGAGCAGTACTTC. Protein sequence: CASTEGTGGYEQYF.

The chain's CDR3 is CSVAFRADTQYF. CDR3 nucleotides: TGCAGCGTTGCATTTCGGGCAGATACGCAGTATTTT. The gene calls are TRBV29-1 and TRBJ2-3; D gene ambiguous. Trimming pared 4 bases from V and 4 bases from J, leaving 9 bases between. The germline V gene encodes CDR1 SQVTM and CDR2 ANQGSEA. The CDR3 has 12 residues.

Notes on this clone: One junction end does not reproduce the germline sequence, and a read error may be involved. V usage is TRBV7-9 and J usage is TRBJ2-2; 9 bases agree with TRBD2. The germline CDR1 and CDR2 sequences are SEHNR and FQNEAQ (reference sequence). The CDR3 runs to 16 residues. The CDR3 here is CSSSRSGSRHTGELFF. CDR3 coding DNA: TGTTCCAGCAGCCGTAGCGGGAGTCGCCACACCGGGGAGCTGTTTTTT.

This clone showed up just a few times. The chain has TRBV11-2 and TRBJ1-6; no definite D call. Trimming took 5 bases from V and 7 from J, leaving 9 bases between them. There are 13 residues in the CDR3. Germline lookup yields CDR1 SGHAT and CDR2 FQNNGV. For the CDR3, the DNA is TGTGCCAGCAGCACATGGGAGAATTCACCCCTCCACTTT. As protein: CASSTWENSPLHF. Looking up the rest from reference TRBV11-2 and TRBJ1-6 gives the full variable domain: EAGVAQSPRYKIIEKRQSVAFWCNPISGHATLYWYQQILGQGPKLLIQFQNNGVVDDSQLPKDRFSAERLKGVDSTLKIQPAKLEDSAVYLCASSTWENSPLHFGNGTRLTVT.

This clone was seen a single time. The chain recombines TRBV29-1 with TRBJ1-6; TRBD1 matches at 10 bases. The CDR3 has 13 amino acids. The germline CDR1 and CDR2 sequences are SQVTM and ANQGSEA. V lost 5 bases and J lost 8; bases outside the gene matches: 3. The CDR3 region has the DNA TGCAGCGTTAAGGGGACAGGGGATTCACCCCTCCACTTT. Translating it yields CSVKGTGDSPLHF.

The table lists this clone with a count of one. The J gene is TRBJ2-7, the V gene TRBV21-1; the table names TRBD2, a call not compared with the DNA. TRBV21-1 corresponds to a pseudogene. This CDR3 region has 22 residues. The CDR3 DNA reads as TGTGCCAGCAAGGGGGGAGCGAGGGGAGGGGGACTAGCGGGAACAGAGGCCTACGAGCAGTACTTC. Translation gives CASKGGARGGGLAGTEAYEQYF.

The chain combines TRBV25-1 with TRBJ1-2; 7 nucleotides align to TRBD1. Trimming at V came to 2 bases and at J to 0 bases, leaving 3 bases not matched to a gene. Germline assignment: CDR1 MGHDK and CDR2 SYGVNS. The CDR3 spans 15 residues. Here the CDR3 DNA reads TGTGCCAGCAGTGAACGGACAGGATCTAACTATGGCTACACCTTC. This translates into CASSERTGSNYGYTF.

This chain uses TRBV5-1 with TRBJ2-5; 8 bases map to TRBD2. V lost 0 bases, J lost 5 bases, and 6 bases stayed unmatched. The CDR3 runs 15 residues. CDR1 and CDR2 from the germline V gene are SGHRS and YFSETQ. The CDR3 is CASSLAGGGCETQYF. CDR3 bases: TGCGCCAGCAGCTTGGCGGGAGGGGGTTGTGAGACCCAGTACTTC.

This clone appeared a single time. The chain links TRBV2 to TRBJ1-1; possible D gene TRBD1, 5 bases. Germline CDR1 is SNHLY and CDR2 is FYNNEI. This CDR3 comprises 12 residues. V lost 10 bases to trimming and J lost 8 bases, with 17 bases between them. Here the CDR3 DNA reads TGTGCCAACTTTCAGGGTGGGATAGAAGCTTTCTTT. It is translated as CANFQGGIEAFF.

This clone was counted only a few times. The chain has TRBV5-1 and TRBJ2-5; tentative D call: TRBD2 (5 bases). This CDR3 contains 14 residues. The V gene's germline CDR1 is SGHRS and CDR2 YFSETQ. V lost 6 bases and J 1 base, leaving 13 bases between the germline ends. In nucleotides, the CDR3 is TGCGCCAGCAACCCTGCGGGTTTCCAAGAGACCCAGTACTTC. This encodes CASNPAGFQETQYF. Drawing the rest from reference TRBV5-1 and TRBJ2-5, the complete variable domain is KAGVTQTPRYLIKTRGQQVTLSCSPISGHRSVSWYQQTPGQGLQFLFEYFSETQRNKGNFPGRFSGRQFSNSRSEMNVSTLELGDSALYLCASNPAGFQETQYFGPGTRLLVL.

The chain joins TRBV6-5 to TRBJ1-4, with 8 bases that match TRBD1. Trimming cost V 0 bases and J 5 bases; bases outside gene matches: 5. Germline assignment: CDR1 MNHEY and CDR2 SVGAGI. There are 16 residues in the CDR3. As DNA, the CDR3 is TGTGCCAGCAGTTACTCGACCTGGACAGGGAATGAAAAACTGTTTTTT. Amino acids: CASSYSTWTGNEKLFF.

The chain carries TRBV4-1 and TRBJ1-3, with TRBD1 matching over 8 bases. Per the germline V gene, CDR1 is MGHRA and CDR2 is YSYEKL. The CDR3 runs to 14 residues. V shed 0 bases, J shed 9 bases, and the junction held 4 bases outside the gene matches. CDR3 loop: CASSQEQGDATIYF. The DNA of the CDR3 is TGCGCCAGCAGCCAAGAACAGGGGGACGCCACCATATATTTT.

The gene calls are TRBV7-6 and TRBJ2-5; maybe TRBD1 (5 bases). CDR1 is SGHVS and CDR2 is FNYEAQ in the germline V gene. Trimming stripped 1 base from V and 5 bases from J, with 14 bases between. This CDR3 has 15 amino acids. CDR3 sequence reads: CASSLGLGVEETQYF. CDR3 DNA: TGTGCCAGCAGCTTAGGGCTAGGGGTGGAGGAGACCCAGTACTTC.